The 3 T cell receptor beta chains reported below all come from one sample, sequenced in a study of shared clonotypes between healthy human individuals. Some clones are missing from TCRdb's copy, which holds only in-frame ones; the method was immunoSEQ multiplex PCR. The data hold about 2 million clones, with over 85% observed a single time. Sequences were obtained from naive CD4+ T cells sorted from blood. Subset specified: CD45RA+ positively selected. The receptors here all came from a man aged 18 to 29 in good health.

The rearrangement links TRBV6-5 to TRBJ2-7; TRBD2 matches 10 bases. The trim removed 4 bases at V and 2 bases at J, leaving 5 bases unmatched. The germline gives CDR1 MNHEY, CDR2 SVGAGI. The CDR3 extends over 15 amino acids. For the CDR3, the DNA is TGTGCCAGCAGTTCCGGAGCGGGGGGGACCTACGAGCAGTACTTC. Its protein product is CASSSGAGGTYEQYF.

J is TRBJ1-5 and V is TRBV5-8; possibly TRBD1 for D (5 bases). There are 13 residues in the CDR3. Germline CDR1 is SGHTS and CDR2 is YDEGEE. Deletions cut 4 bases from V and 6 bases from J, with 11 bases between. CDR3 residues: CASSPGLRQPQHF. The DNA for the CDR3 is TGTGCCAGCAGCCCGGGACTGCGTCAGCCCCAGCATTTT.

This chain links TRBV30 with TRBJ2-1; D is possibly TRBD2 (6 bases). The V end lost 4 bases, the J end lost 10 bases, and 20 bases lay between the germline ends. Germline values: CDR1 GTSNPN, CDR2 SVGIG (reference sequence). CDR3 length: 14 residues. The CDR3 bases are TGTGCCTGGATCGCGGCGAGCGGGTTGGGGGAGCAGTTCTTC. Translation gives CAWIAASGLGEQFF.